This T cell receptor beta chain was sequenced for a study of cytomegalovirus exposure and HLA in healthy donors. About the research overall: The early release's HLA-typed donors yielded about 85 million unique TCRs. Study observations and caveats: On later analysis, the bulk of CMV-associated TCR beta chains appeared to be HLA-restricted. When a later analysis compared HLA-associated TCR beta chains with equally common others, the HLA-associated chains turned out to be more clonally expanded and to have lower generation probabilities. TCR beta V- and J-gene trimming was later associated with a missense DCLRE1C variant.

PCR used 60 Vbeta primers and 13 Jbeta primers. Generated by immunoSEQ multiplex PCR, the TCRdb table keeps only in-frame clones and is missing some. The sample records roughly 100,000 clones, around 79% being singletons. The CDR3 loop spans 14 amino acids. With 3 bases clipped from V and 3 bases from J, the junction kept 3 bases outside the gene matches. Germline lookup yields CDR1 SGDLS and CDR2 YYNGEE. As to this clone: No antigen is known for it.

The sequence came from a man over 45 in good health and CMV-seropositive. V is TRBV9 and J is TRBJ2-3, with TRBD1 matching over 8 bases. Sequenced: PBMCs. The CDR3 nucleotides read TGTGCCAGCAGCGATCGACAGGGGACAGATACGCAGTATTTT. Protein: CASSDRQGTDTQYF.